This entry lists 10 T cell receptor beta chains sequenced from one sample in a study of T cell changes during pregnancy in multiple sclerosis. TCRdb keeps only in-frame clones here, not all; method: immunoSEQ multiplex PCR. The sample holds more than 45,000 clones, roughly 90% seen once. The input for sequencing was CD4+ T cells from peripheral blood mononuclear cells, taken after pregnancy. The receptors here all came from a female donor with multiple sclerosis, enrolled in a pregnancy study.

The CDR3 reads CASSQDLASGEDEQFF. The DNA of the CDR3 is TGCGCCAGCAGCCAAGATCTGGCTAGCGGGGAGGATGAGCAGTTCTTC. The rearrangement uses TRBV4-3 and TRBJ2-1, with TRBD2 matching 9 bases. From germline, CDR1 is LGHNA and CDR2 YSLEER. The CDR3 totals 16 residues. Trimming cost V 0 bases and J 8 bases; bases outside gene matches: 8.

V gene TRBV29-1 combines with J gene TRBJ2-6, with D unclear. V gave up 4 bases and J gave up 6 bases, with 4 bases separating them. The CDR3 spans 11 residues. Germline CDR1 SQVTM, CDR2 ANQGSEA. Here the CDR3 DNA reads TGCAGCGTTGCCTTGGCCAACGTCCTGACTTTC. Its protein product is CSVALANVLTF.

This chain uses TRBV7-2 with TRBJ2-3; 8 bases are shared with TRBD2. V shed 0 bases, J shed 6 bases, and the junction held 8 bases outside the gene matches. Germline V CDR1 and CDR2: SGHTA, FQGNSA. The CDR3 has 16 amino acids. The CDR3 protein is CASSLAAGGGRDTQYF. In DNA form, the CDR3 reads TGTGCCAGCAGCTTAGCGGCGGGGGGCGGTCGTGATACGCAGTATTTT.

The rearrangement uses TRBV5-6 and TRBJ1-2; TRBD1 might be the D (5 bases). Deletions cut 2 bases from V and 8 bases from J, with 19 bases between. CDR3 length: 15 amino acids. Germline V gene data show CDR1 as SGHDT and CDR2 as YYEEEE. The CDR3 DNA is TGTGCCAGCAGCTTCCGCCCCCGCCAGGGCGGCGGCTACACCTTC. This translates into CASSFRPRQGGGYTF.

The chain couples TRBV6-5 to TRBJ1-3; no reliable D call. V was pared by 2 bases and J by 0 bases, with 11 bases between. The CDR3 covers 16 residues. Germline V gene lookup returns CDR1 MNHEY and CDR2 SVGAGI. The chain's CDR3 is CASSYNRDHSGNTIYF. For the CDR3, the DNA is TGTGCCAGCAGTTACAACCGGGATCACTCTGGAAACACCATATATTTT.

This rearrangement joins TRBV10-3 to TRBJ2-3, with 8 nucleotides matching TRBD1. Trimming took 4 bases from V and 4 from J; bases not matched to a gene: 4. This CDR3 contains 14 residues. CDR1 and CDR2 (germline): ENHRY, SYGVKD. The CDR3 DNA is TGTGCCATCAGTGGTGGACAGGGACCAGATACGCAGTATTTT. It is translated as CAISGGQGPDTQYF.

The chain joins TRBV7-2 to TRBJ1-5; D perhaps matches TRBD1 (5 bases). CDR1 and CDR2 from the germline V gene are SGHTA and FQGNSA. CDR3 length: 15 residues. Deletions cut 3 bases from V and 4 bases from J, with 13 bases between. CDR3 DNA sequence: TGTGCCAGCAGCTTGGAAAGGGGTCTAAATCAGCCCCAGCATTTT. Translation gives CASSLERGLNQPQHF.

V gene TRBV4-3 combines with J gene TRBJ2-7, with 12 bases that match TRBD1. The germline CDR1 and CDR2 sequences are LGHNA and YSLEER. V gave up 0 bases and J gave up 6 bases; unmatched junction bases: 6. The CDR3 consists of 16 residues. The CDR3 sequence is CASSQDLGQGAGEQYF. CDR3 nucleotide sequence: TGCGCCAGCAGCCAAGATTTGGGACAGGGGGCTGGCGAGCAGTACTTC.

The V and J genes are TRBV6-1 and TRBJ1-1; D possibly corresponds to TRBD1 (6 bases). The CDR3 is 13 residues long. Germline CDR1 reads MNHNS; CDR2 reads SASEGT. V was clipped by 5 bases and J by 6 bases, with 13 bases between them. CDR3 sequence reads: CASSLTGRAEAFF. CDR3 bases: TGTGCCAGCAGTTTGACAGGTAGGGCTGAAGCTTTCTTT.

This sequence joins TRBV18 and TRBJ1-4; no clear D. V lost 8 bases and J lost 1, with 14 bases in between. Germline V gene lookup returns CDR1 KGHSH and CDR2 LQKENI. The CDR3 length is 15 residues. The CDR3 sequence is CASTLTGKTNEKLFF. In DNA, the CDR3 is TGTGCCAGCACTTTAACGGGGAAAACTAATGAAAAACTGTTTTTT.